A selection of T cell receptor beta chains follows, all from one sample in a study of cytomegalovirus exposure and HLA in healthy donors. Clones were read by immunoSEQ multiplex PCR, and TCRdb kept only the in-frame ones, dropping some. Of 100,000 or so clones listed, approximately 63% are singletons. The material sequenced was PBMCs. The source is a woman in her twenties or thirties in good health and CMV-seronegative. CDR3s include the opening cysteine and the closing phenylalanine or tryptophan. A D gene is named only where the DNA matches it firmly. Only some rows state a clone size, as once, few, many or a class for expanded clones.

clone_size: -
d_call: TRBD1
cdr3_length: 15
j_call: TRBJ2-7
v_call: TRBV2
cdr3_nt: TGTGCCAGCAGTGGCGGGACAGGGAACTCCTACGAGCAGTACTTC
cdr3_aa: CASSGGTGNSYEQYF

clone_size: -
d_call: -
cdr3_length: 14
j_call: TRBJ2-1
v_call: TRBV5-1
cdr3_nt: TGCGCCAGCAGCGTATCCAGCTCCTACAATGAGCAGTTCTTC
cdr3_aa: CASSVSSSYNEQFF

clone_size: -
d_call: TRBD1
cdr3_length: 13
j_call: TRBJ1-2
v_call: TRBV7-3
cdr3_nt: TGTGCCAGCAGCGATACAGGGGACTATGGCTACACCTTC
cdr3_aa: CASSDTGDYGYTF

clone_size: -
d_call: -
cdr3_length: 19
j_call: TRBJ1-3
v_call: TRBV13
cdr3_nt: TGTGCCAGCAGCACGTCGTGGGGAGACTCCCAGGGGACTGGAAACACCATATATTTT
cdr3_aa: CASSTSWGDSQGTGNTIYF

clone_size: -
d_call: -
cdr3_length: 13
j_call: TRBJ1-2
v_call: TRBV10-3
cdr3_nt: TGTGCCATCAGCGTTGAGGGGGTCTATGGCTACACCTTC
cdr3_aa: CAISVEGVYGYTF

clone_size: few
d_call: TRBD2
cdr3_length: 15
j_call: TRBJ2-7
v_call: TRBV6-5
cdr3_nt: TGTGCCAGCAGTGCTACCCCTGCCAGGGAGGGCGAGCAGTACTTC
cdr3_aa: CASSATPAREGEQYF

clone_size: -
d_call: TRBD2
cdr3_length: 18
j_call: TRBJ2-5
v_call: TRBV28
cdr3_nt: TGTGCCAGCAGTTCGGGGCGGCTAGCGGTTGAGTACCAAGAGACCCAGTACTTC
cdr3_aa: CASSSGRLAVEYQETQYF

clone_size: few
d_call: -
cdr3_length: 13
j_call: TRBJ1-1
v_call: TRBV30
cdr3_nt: TGTGCCTGGGGAACAGGGATGAACACTGAAGCTTTCTTT
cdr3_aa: CAWGTGMNTEAFF

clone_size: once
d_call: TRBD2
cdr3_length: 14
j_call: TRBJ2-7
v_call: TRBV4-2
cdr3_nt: TGTGCCAGCAGTTCCGAGCGGGGGGGCTACGAGCAGTACTTC
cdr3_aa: CASSSERGGYEQYF

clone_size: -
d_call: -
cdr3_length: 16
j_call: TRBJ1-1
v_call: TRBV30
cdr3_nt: TGTGCCTGGAGTGTACCAGGAGCACGGAGGGGCACTGAAGCTTTCTTT
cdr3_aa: CAWSVPGARRGTEAFF

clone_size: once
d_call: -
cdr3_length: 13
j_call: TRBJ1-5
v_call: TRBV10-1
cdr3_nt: TGCGCCAGCAGTGCGTATAGCAATCAGCCCCAGCATTTT
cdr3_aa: CASSAYSNQPQHF

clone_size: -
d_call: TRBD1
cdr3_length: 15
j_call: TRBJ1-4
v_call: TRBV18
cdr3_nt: TGTGCCAGCTCACCAGGGACAGGGGTGGACGAAAAACTGTTTTTT
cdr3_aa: CASSPGTGVDEKLFF

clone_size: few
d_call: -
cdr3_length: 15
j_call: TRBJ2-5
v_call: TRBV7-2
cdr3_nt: TGTGCCAGCATACCCCAGGGACTTTTGAGGGGGACCCAGTACTTC
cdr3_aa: CASIPQGLLRGTQYF

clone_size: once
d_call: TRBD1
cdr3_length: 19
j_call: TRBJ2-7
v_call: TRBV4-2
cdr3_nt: TGTGCCAGCAGCCAAGGAACGGGAGCGAGACAGGGGGCGACGTACGAGCAGTACTTC
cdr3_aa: CASSQGTGARQGATYEQYF

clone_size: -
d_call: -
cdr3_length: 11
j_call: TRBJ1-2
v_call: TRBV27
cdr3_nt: TGTGCCAGCAGTGCCGGGTTTGGCTACACCTTC
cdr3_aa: CASSAGFGYTF

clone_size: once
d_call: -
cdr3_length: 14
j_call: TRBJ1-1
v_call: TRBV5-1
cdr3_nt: TGCGCCAGCAGCTTGCGCAGGGCCGACCTTGAAGCTTTCTTT
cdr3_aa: CASSLRRADLEAFF

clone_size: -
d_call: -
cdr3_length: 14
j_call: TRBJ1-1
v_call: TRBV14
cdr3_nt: TGTGCCAGCAGCCAAGATCCCAGGAACACTGAAGCTTTCTTT
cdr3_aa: CASSQDPRNTEAFF